This TCR beta chain was retrieved from a study of blood T cell repertoires in COVID-19 (dated by TCRdb to the early 2020s). Context from the whole study: Samples from collaborators originated in the United States, Italy and Spain and spanned both the acute and convalescent phases of COVID-19. The prospective study material was composed of cDNA or gDNA derived from T cells, B-cell-depleted T cells, or PBMCs. Deeply sampled blood TCRbeta repertoires from subjects exposed to, actively infected with, or recovered from COVID-19 were included in the dataset. A freely available public database, intended as a resource for researchers studying the immune response to SARS-CoV-2, is where the repertoires were released. The samples were drawn from two sources: the first 160 participants of the ongoing ImmuneRACE study, and approximately 1,300 subjects contributed by 6 global collaborators. Sample metadata almost always included a de-identified subject ID, COVID-19 status, age in years and sex. Where available, HLA class I and class II types were obtained from metadata supplied by the sample provider rather than from assay-based typing. What the study reported, not specific to this receptor: The quantity of clinical and demographic metadata differed by source and by participant and was supplied without curation.

A note on this clone: The target of this receptor is not known. Per-nucleotide qualities are absent, and no much larger clonotype sits a single base away.

From the cysteine up to the phenylalanine, the CDR3 has a length of 15 residues. Just CDR3 DNA is preserved here, 45 bases in frame from base 1. Sequences SEHNR (CDR1) and FQNEAQ (CDR2) are obtained from the germline V gene (reference sequence). V loses 5 bases, J loses 3 bases, and the germline ends lie 16 bases apart. One collaborating source in Seattle enrolled patients during active infection and followed them longitudinally through the course of disease. Whole blood was collected in K2EDTA tubes by collaborating institutions according to the institutions' own protocols. Collaborator samples were shipped for TCRbeta analysis as frozen whole blood, isolated PBMCs, or DNA extracted from either sample type. TCRbeta CDR3 regions were amplified from genomic DNA using the immunoSEQ Assay, a bias-controlled multiplex PCR. As for the original processing: The number of nucleated cells in each sample was estimated by amplification of reference gene primers within the assay. Sequence reads were collapsed and filtered to measure the absolute abundance of every unique TCRbeta CDR3 rearrangement. For each sample, productive Simpson clonality was calculated as the square root of Simpson's diversity index across productive rearrangements. Not all clones reach the TCRdb copy of this immuneACCESS table, which keeps in-frame sequences only. Checked studies attribute under half of the gap to unresolved V genes and leave the rest unexplained. That table gives V, J and clone size, and the DNA gave D and trimming. The sample table records 300,000 to 350,000 clones; about 89% of these occur just once. The ten largest clonotypes hold more than 5% of the sample.

The rearrangement combines TRBV7-9 with TRBJ1-2; possibly the D gene is TRBD1, per 6 matching bases. The TCR was taken from a woman between 45 and 60 years old with COVID-19, enrolled during active disease. Sequenced input: peripheral blood. The CDR3 reads CASSPQGELYYGYTF. In nucleotide form, the sequence is TGTGCCAGCAGCCCACAGGGAGAATTGTACTATGGCTACACCTTC.